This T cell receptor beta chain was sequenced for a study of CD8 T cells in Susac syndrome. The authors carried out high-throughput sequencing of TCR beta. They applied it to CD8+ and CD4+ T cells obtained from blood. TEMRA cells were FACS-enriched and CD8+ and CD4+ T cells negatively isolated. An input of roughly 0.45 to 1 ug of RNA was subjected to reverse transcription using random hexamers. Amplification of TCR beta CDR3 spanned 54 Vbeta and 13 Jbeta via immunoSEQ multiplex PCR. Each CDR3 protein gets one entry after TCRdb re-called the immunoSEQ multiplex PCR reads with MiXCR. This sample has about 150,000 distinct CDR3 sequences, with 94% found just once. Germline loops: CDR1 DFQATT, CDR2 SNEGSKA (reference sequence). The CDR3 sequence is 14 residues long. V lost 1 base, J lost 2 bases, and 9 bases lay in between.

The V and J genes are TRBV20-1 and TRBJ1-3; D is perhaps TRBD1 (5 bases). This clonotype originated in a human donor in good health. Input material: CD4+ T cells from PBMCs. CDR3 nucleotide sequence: TGCAGTGCTAGAGCGGGGGGAGCTGGAAACACCATATATTTT. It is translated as CSARAGGAGNTIYF.